This T cell receptor beta chain was found in a study of early T cells in non-severe SARS-CoV-2 infection. Whole-study context: Chains were unpaired, as sequencing was done on bulk RNA from unsorted whole blood.

The table lists this clonotype with many counts. V was pared by 4 bases and J by 5 bases, with 3 bases of the junction left unmatched. This CDR3 contains 14 residues. Germline V gene data show CDR1 as SSHAT and CDR2 as FNYEAQ (reference sequence). Individually, cDNA molecules had unique molecular identifiers attached to them. TCRdb reprocessed the 5' RACE reads with MiXCR, giving one entry per CDR3 protein. The sample has 50,000 to 60,000 distinct CDR3 sequences; 6.5% to 8.5% are singletons. This chain joins TRBV7-7 and TRBJ2-5, with 11 bases identical to TRBD2. Sequenced input: whole blood. The TCR comes from an adult who was a healthcare worker with PCR-confirmed SARS-CoV-2 infection or an uninfected control (not recorded which). The CDR3 here is CASSSTSGKETQYF. The CDR3 DNA reads as TGTGCCAGCAGCTCGACTAGCGGGAAGGAGACCCAGTACTTC.